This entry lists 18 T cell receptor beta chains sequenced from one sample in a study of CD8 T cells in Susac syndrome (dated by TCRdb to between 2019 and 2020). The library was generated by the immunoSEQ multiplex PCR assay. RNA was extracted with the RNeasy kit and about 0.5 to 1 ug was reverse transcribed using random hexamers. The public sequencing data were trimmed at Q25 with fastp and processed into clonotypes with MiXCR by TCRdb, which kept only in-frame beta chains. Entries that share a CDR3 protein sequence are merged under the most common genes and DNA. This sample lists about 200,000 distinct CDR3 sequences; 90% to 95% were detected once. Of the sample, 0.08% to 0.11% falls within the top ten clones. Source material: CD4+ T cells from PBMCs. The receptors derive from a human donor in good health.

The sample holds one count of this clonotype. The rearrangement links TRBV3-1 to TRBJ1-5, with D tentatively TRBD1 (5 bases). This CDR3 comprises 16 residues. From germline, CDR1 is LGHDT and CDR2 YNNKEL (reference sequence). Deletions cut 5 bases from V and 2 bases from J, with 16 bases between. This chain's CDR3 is CASSDSQGSGNQPQHF. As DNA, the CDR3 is TGTGCCAGCAGCGACTCTCAGGGCTCCGGCAATCAGCCCCAGCATTTT.

In DNA form, the CDR3 reads TGTGCCAGCAGTTTTCTCTACGGAAACATTCAGTACTTC. It codes for CASSFLYGNIQYF. The chain recombines TRBV12-3 or TRBV12-4 with TRBJ2-4; no reliable D call. The CDR3 totals 13 residues. V lost 3 bases, J lost 6 bases, and 9 bases lay in between.

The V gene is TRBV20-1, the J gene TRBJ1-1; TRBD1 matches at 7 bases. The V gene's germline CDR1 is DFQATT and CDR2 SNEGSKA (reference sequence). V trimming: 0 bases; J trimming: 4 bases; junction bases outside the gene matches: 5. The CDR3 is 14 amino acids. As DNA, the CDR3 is TGCAGTGCTAGAGATGACAGGGTGGGCACTGAAGCTTTCTTT. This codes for CSARDDRVGTEAFF.

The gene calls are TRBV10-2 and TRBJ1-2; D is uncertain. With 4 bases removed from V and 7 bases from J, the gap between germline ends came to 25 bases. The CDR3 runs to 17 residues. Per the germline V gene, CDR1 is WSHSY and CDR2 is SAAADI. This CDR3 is CASSGIWEGADIFGYTF. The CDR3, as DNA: TGCGCCAGCAGTGGGATTTGGGAGGGAGCAGATATTTTTGGCTACACCTTC.

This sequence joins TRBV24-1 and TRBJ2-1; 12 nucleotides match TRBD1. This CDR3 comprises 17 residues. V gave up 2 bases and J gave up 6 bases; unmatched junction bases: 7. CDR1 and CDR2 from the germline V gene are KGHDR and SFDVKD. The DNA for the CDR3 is TGTGCCACCAGTGATTGGGCCGGGACAGGGGGCTTCAATGAGCAGTTCTTC. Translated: CATSDWAGTGGFNEQFF.

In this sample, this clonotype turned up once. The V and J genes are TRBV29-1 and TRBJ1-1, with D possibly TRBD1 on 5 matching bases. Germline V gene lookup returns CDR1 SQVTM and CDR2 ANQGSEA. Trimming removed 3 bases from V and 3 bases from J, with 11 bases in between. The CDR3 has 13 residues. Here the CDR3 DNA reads TGCAGCGTTGATGGGGGAGGCGACACTGAAGCTTTCTTT. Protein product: CSVDGGGDTEAFF.

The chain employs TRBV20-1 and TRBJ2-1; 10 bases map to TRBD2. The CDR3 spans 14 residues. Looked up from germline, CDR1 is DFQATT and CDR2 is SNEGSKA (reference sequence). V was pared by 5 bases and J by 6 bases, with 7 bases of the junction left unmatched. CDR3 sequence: CSAASSGGLNEQFF. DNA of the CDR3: TGCAGTGCTGCGTCTAGCGGGGGTCTCAATGAGCAGTTCTTC.

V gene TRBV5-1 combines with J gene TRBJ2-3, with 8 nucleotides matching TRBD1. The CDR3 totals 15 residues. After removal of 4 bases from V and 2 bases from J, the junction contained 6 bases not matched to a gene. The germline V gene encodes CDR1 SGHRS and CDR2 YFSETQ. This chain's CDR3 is CASSPTQGATDTQYF. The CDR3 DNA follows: TGCGCCAGCAGCCCAACGCAGGGGGCCACAGATACGCAGTATTTT. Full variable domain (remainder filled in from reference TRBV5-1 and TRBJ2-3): KAGVTQTPRYLIKTRGQQVTLSCSPISGHRSVSWYQQTPGQGLQFLFEYFSETQRNKGNFPGRFSGRQFSNSRSEMNVSTLELGDSALYLCASSPTQGATDTQYFGPGTRLTVL.

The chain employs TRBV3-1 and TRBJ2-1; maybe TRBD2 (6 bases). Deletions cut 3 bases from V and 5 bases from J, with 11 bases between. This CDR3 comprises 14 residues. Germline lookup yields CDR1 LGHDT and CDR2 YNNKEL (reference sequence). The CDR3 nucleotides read TGTGCCAGCAGCCATTCCAGCGGGCACAATGAGCAGTTCTTC. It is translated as CASSHSSGHNEQFF.

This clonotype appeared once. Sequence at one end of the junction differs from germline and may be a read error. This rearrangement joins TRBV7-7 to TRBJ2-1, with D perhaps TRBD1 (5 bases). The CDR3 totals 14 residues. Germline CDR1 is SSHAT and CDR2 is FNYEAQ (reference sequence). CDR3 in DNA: TGTGCTAGCAGCCTAGGGGTGGGTCCCAATGAGCAGTTCTTC. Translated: CASSLGVGPNEQFF.

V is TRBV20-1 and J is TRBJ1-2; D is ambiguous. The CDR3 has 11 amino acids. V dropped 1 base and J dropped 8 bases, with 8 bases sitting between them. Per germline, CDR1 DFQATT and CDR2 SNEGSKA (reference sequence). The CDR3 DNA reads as TGCAGTGCTAGAGTCCGTTACGGCTACACCTTC. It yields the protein CSARVRYGYTF.

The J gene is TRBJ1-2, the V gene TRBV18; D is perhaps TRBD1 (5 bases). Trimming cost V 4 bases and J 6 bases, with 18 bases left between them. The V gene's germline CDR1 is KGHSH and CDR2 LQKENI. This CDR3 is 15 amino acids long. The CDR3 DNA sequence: TGTGCCAGCTCACGGCTGGACATCACCGGAGATGGCTACACCTTC. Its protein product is CASSRLDITGDGYTF.

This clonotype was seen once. As DNA, the CDR3 is TGTGCCACCAGCAGAGTTCCAGTGAGGGGTCAGCCCCAGCATTTT. Translation: CATSRVPVRGQPQHF. The chain employs TRBV15 and TRBJ1-5; TRBD1 might be the D (5 bases). Per germline, CDR1 LNHNV and CDR2 YYDKDF (reference sequence). Trimming took 1 base from V and 6 from J, leaving 13 bases between them. The CDR3 has 15 amino acids.

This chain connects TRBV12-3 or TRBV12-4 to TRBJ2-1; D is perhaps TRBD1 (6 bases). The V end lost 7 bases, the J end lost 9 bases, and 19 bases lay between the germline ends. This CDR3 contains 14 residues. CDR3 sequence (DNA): TGTGCCAGCACCCCAGCCGGTTGGGGGCCTGAGCAGTTCTTC. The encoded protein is CASTPAGWGPEQFF.

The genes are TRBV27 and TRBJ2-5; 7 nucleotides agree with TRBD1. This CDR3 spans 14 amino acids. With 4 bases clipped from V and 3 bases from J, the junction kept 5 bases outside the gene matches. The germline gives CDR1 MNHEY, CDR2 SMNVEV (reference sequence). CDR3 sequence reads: CASSSTGSEETQYF. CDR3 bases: TGTGCCAGCAGTTCGACAGGGTCCGAAGAGACCCAGTACTTC.

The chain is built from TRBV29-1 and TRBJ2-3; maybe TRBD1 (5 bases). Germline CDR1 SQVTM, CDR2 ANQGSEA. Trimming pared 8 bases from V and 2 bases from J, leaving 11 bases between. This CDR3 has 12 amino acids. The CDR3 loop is CSIRQYTDTQYF. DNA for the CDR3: TGCAGCATAAGACAGTACACAGATACGCAGTATTTT.

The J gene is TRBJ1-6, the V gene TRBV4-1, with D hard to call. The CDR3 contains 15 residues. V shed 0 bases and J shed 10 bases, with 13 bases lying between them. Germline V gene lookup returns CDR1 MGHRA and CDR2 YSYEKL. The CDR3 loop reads CASSQDLRVGSPLHF. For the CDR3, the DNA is TGCGCCAGCAGCCAAGATCTAAGGGTGGGCTCACCCCTCCACTTT.

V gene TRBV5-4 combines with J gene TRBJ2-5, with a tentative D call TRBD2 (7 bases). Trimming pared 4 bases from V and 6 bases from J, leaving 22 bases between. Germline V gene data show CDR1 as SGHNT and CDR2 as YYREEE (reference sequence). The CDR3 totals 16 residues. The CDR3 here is CASSGGSAGVEKTQYF. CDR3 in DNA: TGTGCCAGCAGCGGGGGCTCTGCGGGAGTGGAGAAGACCCAGTACTTC.